This TCR beta chain appears in the sequencing data of a study of CD8 T cells in ankylosing spondylitis. Study results and limitations: CD8+ cells made up the disease-linked clones, which were relatively rare in peripheral blood. As reported, disease-linked clones showed significant enrichment in matched ankylosing spondylitis synovial fluid. Seemingly characteristic of ankylosing spondylitis blood was a TCR beta motif consisting of about 8 highly homologous variants.

This clonotype was picked up many times. Its specificity is unknown. Using quantitative 5'-RACE with molecular barcodes, the authors made TCR beta libraries. In TCRdb, the 5' RACE reads were re-called with MiXCR into one record per CDR3 protein. Counted here are under 450,000 distinct CDR3 sequences, more than 15% occurring once; the ten biggest clones make up under 1.2%. Germline loops: CDR1 SGHTA, CDR2 FQGNSA. CDR3 length: 15 residues. Germline trimming cut 0 bases from V and 6 bases from J; bases unmatched to any gene: 0. This chain joins TRBV7-2 and TRBJ1-6; TRBD1 matches 9 bases. Sequencing was done on a sample of blood, either unsorted or a sorted T cell fraction (not recorded which). The origin of this receptor is a male donor with ankylosing spondylitis. In DNA form, the CDR3 reads TGTGCCAGCAGCTTAGCGGACAGGGGTAATTCACCCCTCCACTTT. Translated: CASSLADRGNSPLHF.